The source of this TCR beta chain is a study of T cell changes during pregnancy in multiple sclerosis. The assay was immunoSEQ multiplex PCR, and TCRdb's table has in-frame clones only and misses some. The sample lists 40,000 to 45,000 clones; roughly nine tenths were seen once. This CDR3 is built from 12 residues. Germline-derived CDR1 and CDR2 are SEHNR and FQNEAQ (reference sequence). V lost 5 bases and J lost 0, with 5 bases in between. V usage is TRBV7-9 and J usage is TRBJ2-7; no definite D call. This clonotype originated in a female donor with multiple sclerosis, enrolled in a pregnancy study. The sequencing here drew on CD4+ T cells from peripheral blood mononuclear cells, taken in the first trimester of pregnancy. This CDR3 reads CASSISSYEQYF. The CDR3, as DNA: TGTGCCAGCAGCATCAGCTCCTACGAGCAGTACTTC. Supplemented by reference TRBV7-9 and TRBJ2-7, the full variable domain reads DTGVSQNPRHKITKRGQNVTFRCDPISEHNRLYWYRQTLGQGPEFLTYFQNEAQLEKSRLLSDRFSAERPKGSFSTLEIQRTEQGDSAMYLCASSISSYEQYFGPGTRLTVT.